This TCR beta chain was identified in a study of T cells in Graves' hyperthyroidism and ophthalmopathy. Study-level background: Peripheral blood was drawn at first diagnosis, prior to all treatment.

In this sample, this clonotype turned up a few times. Template material for amplifying TCR beta CDR3 regions consisted of RNA transcripts. The HTBI set primed first-round TCR CDR3 RT-PCR. MiXCR, run by TCRdb on the multiplex PCR reads, gives a single entry per CDR3 protein. The sample includes under 750,000 distinct CDR3 sequences, roughly 20% seen only once; the top ten take about a sixth. Newly diagnosed hyperthyroidism patients aged 18 to 65 years had disease lasting under 2 months. For the diagnoses, clinical symptoms, serum thyroxine and TRAb, thyroid ultrasound and orbital computed tomography were used. This blood was taken when hyperthyroidism was first diagnosed, before any ophthalmopathy symptoms existed. This clonotype was sampled from a woman between 50 and 59 years old with Graves' hyperthyroidism that later progressed to Graves' ophthalmopathy. The sample comprised blood.

DNA of the CDR3: TGTGCCAGCAGCTCGACAGGGGGTGAATGGGAGACCCAGTACTTC. It encodes CASSSTGGEWETQYF. The chain is built from TRBV7-8 and TRBJ2-5, with TRBD1 matching 9 bases. CDR1 SGHVS and CDR2 FQNEAQ come from the germline V gene. There are 15 residues in the CDR3. J gave up 5 bases and V 4 bases, and 8 bases lay outside the gene matches.